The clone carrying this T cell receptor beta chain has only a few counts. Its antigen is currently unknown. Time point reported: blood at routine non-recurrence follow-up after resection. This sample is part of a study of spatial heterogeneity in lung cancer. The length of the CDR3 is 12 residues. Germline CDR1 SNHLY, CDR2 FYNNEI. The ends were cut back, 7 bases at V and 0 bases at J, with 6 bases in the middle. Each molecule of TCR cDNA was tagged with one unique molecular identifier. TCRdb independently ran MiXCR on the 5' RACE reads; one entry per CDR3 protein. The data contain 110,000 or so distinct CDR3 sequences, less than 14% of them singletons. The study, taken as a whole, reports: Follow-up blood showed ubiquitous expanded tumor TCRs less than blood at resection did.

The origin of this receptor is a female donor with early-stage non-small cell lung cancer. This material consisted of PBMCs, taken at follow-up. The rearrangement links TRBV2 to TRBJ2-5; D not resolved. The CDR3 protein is CASNRDQETQYF. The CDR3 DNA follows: TGTGCCAGCAACAGAGACCAAGAGACCCAGTACTTC.